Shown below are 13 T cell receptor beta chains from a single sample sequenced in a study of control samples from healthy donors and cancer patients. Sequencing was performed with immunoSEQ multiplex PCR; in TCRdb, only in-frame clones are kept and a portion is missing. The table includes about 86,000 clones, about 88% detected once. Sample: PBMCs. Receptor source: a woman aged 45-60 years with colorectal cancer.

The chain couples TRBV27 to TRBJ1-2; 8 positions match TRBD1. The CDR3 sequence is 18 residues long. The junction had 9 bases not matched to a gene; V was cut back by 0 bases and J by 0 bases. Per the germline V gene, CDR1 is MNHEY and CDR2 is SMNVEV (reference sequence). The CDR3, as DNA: TGTGCCAGCAGTTTATCCCCCGGGCAGGGGGCGTCTAACTATGGCTACACCTTC. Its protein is CASSLSPGQGASNYGYTF.

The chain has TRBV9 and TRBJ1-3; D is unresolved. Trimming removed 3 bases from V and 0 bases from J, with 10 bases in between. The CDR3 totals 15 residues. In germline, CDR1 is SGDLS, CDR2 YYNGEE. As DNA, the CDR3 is TGTGCCAGCAGCGGCTCTGGGTACTCTGGAAACACCATATATTTT. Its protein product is CASSGSGYSGNTIYF.

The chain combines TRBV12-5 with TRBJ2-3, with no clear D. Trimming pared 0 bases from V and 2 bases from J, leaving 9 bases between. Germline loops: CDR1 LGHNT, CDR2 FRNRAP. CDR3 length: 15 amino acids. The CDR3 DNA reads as TGTGCTAGTGGTTTGGTAAGATCTCACACAGATACGCAGTATTTT. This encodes CASGLVRSHTDTQYF.

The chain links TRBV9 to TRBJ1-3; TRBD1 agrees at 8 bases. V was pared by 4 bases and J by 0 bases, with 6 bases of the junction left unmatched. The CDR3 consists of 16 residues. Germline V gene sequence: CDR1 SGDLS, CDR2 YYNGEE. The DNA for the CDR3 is TGTGCCAGCAGCCATCTAACAGGGGGCTCTGGAAACACCATATATTTT. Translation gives CASSHLTGGSGNTIYF.

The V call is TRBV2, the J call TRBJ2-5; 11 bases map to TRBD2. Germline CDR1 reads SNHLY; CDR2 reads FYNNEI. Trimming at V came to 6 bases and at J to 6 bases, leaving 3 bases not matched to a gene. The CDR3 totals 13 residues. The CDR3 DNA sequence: TGTGCCAGCAGGACTAGCGGGGCCCAGACCCAGTACTTC. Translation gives CASRTSGAQTQYF.

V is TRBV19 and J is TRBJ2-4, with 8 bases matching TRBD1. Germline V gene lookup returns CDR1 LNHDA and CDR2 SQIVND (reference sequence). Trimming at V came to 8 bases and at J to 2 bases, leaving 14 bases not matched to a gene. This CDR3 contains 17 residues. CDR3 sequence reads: CASSDRAGLEPKNIQYF. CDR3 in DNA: TGTGCCAGTTCGGACAGGGCCGGATTGGAGCCCAAAAACATTCAGTACTTC. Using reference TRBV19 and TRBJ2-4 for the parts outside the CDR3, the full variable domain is DGGITQSPKYLFRKEGQNVTLSCEQNLNHDAMYWYRQDPGQGLRLIYYSQIVNDFQKGDIAEGYSVSREKKESFPLTVTSAQKNPTAFYLCASSDRAGLEPKNIQYFGAGTRLSVL.

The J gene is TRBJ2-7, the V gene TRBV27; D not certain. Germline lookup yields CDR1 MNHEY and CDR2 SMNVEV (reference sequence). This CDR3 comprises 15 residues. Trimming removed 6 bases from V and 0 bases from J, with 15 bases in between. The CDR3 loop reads CASSKTRLVSYEQYV. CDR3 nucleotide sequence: TGTGCCAGCAGCAAGACGCGGCTCGTCTCCTACGAGCAGTACGTC.

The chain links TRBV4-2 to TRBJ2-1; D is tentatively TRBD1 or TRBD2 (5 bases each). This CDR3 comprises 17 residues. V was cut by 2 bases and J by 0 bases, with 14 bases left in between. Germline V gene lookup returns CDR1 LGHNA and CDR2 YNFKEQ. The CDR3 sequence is CASSQRDHLSSYNEQFF. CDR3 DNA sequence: TGTGCCAGCAGCCAAAGGGACCACCTTAGCTCCTACAATGAGCAGTTCTTC.

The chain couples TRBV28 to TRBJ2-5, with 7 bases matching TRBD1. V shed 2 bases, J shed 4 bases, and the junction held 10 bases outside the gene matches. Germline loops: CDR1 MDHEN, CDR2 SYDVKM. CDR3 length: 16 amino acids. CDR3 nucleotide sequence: TGTGCCAGCAGTTTAAGAGGGGGCAAGGCCGCAGAGACCCAGTACTTC. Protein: CASSLRGGKAAETQYF.

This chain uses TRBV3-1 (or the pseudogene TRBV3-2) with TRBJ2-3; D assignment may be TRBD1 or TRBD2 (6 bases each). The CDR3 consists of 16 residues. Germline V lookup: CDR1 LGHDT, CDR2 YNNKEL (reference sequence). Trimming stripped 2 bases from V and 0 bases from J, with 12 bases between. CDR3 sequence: CASSQFLGGSTDTQYF. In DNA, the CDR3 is TGTGCCAGCAGCCAATTTCTAGGGGGGAGCACAGATACGCAGTATTTT.

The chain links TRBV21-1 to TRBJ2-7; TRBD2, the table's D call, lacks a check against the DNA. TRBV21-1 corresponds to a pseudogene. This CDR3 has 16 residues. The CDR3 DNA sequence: TGTGCCAGCAGCAAAGAGGAGCAGCGCGGGGGGGACGAGCAGTACGTC. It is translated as CASSKEEQRGGDEQYV.

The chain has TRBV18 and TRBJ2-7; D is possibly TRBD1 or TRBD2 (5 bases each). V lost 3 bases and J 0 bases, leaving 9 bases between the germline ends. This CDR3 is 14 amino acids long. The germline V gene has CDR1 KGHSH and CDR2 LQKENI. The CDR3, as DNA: TGTGCCAGCTCACCCGGGGCAAGCTCCTACGAGCAGTACGTC. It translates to CASSPGASSYEQYV.

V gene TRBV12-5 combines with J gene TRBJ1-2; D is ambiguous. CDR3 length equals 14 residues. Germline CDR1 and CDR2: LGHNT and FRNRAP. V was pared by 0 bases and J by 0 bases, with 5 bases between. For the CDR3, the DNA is TGTGCTAGTGGTTTGGTACGATCTAACTATGGCTACACCTTC. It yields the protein CASGLVRSNYGYTF.